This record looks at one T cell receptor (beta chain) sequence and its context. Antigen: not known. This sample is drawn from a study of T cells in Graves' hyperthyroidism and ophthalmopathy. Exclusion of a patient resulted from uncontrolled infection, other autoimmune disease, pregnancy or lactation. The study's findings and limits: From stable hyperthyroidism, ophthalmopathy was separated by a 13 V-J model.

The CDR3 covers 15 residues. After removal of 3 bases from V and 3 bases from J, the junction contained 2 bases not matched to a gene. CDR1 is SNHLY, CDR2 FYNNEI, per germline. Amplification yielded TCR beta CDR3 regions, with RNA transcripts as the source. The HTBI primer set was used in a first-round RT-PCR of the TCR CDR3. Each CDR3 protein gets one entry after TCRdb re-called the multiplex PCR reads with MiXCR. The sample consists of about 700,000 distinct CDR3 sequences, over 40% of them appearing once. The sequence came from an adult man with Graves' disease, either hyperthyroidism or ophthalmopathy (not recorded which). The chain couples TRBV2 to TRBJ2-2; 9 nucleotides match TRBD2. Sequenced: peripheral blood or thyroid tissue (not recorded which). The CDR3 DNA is TGTGCCAGCAGTGACGCGGGAGGGGACACCGGGGAGCTGTTTTTT. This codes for CASSDAGGDTGELFF.